Below, 18 T cell receptor beta chains from the same sample are listed, as sequenced in a study of technical replicates of blood from a handful of donors. Profiled with immunoSEQ multiplex PCR; TCRdb holds only in-frame clones, not every one. In the table there are just over 60,000 clones, 87% of which are singletons. Sequenced material: PBMCs. The receptors shown here come from a human donor in good health. Some clones in this sample may be carry-over from other donors' samples.

This CDR3 is CASSFLQGTGGNEQFF. CDR3 DNA sequence: TGTGCCAGCAGTTTCCTCCAAGGGACAGGGGGGAATGAGCAGTTCTTC. The chain is built from TRBV27 and TRBJ2-1; the match to TRBD1 covers 11 bases. Trimming at V came to 3 bases and at J to 7 bases, leaving 8 bases not matched to a gene. Germline assignment: CDR1 MNHEY and CDR2 SMNVEV (reference sequence). CDR3 size: 16 residues.

The V and J genes are TRBV5-4 and TRBJ2-3; TRBD2 might be the D (5 bases). Trimming removed 4 bases from V and 6 bases from J, with 15 bases in between. Germline V gene lookup returns CDR1 SGHNT and CDR2 YYREEE (reference sequence). The CDR3 contains 14 residues. The CDR3 DNA sequence: TGTGCCAGCAGCCTCATTTCTAGCATGGATACGCAGTATTTT. Protein product: CASSLISSMDTQYF.

V gene TRBV10-3 combines with J gene TRBJ1-5, with D tentatively TRBD1 (5 bases). Germline V CDR1 and CDR2: ENHRY, SYGVKD. Deletions cut 0 bases from V and 10 bases from J, with 7 bases between. The CDR3 sequence is 12 residues long. CDR3 DNA sequence: TGTGCCATCAGTGAGTCGCGGGGCCCCCAGCATTTT. This sequence encodes CAISESRGPQHF.

The chain is built from TRBV7-9 and TRBJ2-7; 7 bases are a match to TRBD1. The CDR3 is made up of 14 amino acids. Germline V CDR1 and CDR2: SEHNR, FQNEAQ (reference sequence). The J segment lost 2 bases and the V segment lost 5 bases, leaving 6 bases of the junction unmatched. DNA of the CDR3: TGTGCCAGCAGCGACCGGGACAGACCCTACGAGCAGTACTTC. Translated, it gives CASSDRDRPYEQYF.

J is TRBJ2-7 and V is TRBV4-1; 12 bases are shared with TRBD1. This CDR3 has 15 residues. J gave up 6 bases and V 0 bases, and 3 bases lay outside the gene matches. Per germline, CDR1 MGHRA and CDR2 YSYEKL. The DNA of the CDR3 is TGCGCCAGCAGCCAAGAGGGACAGGGGGCAAGCGAGCAGTACTTC. Amino acids: CASSQEGQGASEQYF.

This chain links TRBV4-3 with TRBJ1-1; 7 bases align to TRBD1. The CDR3 consists of 13 residues. Germline CDR1 LGHNA, CDR2 YSLEER. V gave up 6 bases and J gave up 5 bases; unmatched junction bases: 6. The CDR3 sequence is CASSDRVGTEAFF. The DNA of the CDR3 is TGCGCCAGCAGTGACAGGGTGGGGACTGAAGCTTTCTTT.

The CDR3 protein is CASSLDRGNTEAFF. The CDR3 coding sequence is TGCGCCAGCAGCTTGGACAGGGGAAACACTGAAGCTTTCTTT. This rearrangement joins TRBV5-1 to TRBJ1-1, with TRBD1 matching 7 bases. The CDR3 consists of 14 residues. Germline values: CDR1 SGHRS, CDR2 YFSETQ. V shed 0 bases and J 2 bases; nucleotides not matched to a gene: 1.

The chain is built from TRBV6-5 and TRBJ1-2; a possible D gene is TRBD1 (6 bases). Germline assignment: CDR1 MNHEY and CDR2 SVGAGI. There are 13 residues in the CDR3. Trimming left V 5 bases short and J 4 bases short, with 11 bases between. The CDR3: CASSTRDTYGYTF. The CDR3 nucleotides are TGTGCCAGCAGTACTCGGGACACCTATGGCTACACCTTC.

The V and J genes are TRBV5-6 and TRBJ1-1, with D possibly being TRBD1 (5 bases). CDR3 size: 14 residues. Germline V lookup: CDR1 SGHDT, CDR2 YYEEEE. V lost 1 base to trimming and J lost 6 bases, with 13 bases between them. Here the CDR3 DNA reads TGTGCCAGCAGCTTGAGGTCAGGGTTGTCTGAAGCTTTCTTT. Its translation: CASSLRSGLSEAFF.

The chain recombines TRBV6-1 with TRBJ1-2; the D is unclear. This CDR3 region has 12 residues. V gave up 4 bases and J gave up 10 bases, with 13 bases separating them. Germline-derived CDR1 and CDR2 are MNHNS and SASEGT. Written as DNA, the CDR3 is TGTGCCAGCAGTGTACCACCGGGAATCTACACCTTC. Encoded protein: CASSVPPGIYTF.

This clone was counted a single time. This chain joins TRBV18 and TRBJ1-1, with a possible D match to TRBD1 (5 bases). The germline gives CDR1 KGHSH, CDR2 LQKENI. The CDR3 runs to 16 residues. V was shortened by 0 bases and J by 1 base, with 12 bases between the two germline ends. In DNA, the CDR3 is TGTGCCAGCTCACCACCGTACCAGGGAAAGAACACTGAAGCTTTCTTT. Its protein product is CASSPPYQGKNTEAFF.

The chain is built from TRBV11-3 and TRBJ2-2; D gene unclear. V dropped 4 bases and J dropped 6 bases, with 9 bases sitting between them. The CDR3 is made up of 13 amino acids. Germline CDR1 and CDR2: SGHNT and YENEEA. The CDR3 DNA follows: TGTGCCAGCAGCTCGAGTCCCCCCGGGGAGCTGTTTTTT. Translating gives CASSSSPPGELFF.

The V and J genes are TRBV7-9 and TRBJ2-7, with 8 bases aligning to TRBD1. Germline CDR1 reads SEHNR; CDR2 reads FQNEAQ (reference sequence). The CDR3 runs 15 residues. V shed 1 base, J shed 6 bases, and the junction held 8 bases outside the gene matches. Here the CDR3 DNA reads TGTGCCAGCAGCTTAGTCGGACAGGGAGAGGCCGAGCAGTACTTC. Protein: CASSLVGQGEAEQYF.

This clone was observed a single time. The genes are TRBV4-3 and TRBJ1-2; D unresolved. V lost 3 bases and J 7 bases, leaving 12 bases between the germline ends. Germline V gives CDR1 LGHNA, CDR2 YSLEER. This CDR3 is built from 13 residues. CDR3 DNA sequence: TGCGCCAGCAGCCAGAAGTTGGGCGCTGGCTACACCTTC. Translated: CASSQKLGAGYTF.

The sample holds one count of this clone. J is TRBJ2-6 and V is TRBV9; TRBD1 is a possible D gene (5 bases). CDR3 size: 17 residues. The ends were cut back, 3 bases at V and 3 bases at J, with 16 bases in the middle. Germline V gene data show CDR1 as SGDLS and CDR2 as YYNGEE. The CDR3 bases are TGTGCCAGCAGCGCCGGAGACAGCCTCGGTGGGGCCAACGTCCTGACTTTC. Translation: CASSAGDSLGGANVLTF. The full variable domain, its missing parts supplied by reference TRBV9 and TRBJ2-6, is DSGVTQTPKHLITATGQRVTLRCSPRSGDLSVYWYQQSLDQGLQFLIQYYNGEERAKGNILERFSAQQFPDLHSELNLSSLELGDSALYFCASSAGDSLGGANVLTFGAGSRLTVL.

The rearrangement uses TRBV5-1 and TRBJ2-1; 10 nucleotides line up with TRBD2. Germline-derived CDR1 and CDR2 are SGHRS and YFSETQ. The ends lost 4 bases at V and 6 bases at J; junction bases unmatched: 7. The CDR3 length is 15 residues. The CDR3 spells CASSASGSMGNEQFF. The DNA of the CDR3 is TGCGCCAGCAGCGCTAGCGGGAGTATGGGCAATGAGCAGTTCTTC.

The rearrangement uses TRBV14 and TRBJ2-1; 11 nucleotides line up with TRBD2. Germline assignment: CDR1 SGHDN and CDR2 FVKESK. The CDR3 is 16 residues long. V dropped 4 bases and J dropped 6; count of bases not matched to a gene: 8. CDR3: CASSLITSGRPNEQFF. CDR3 bases: TGTGCCAGCAGCCTCATAACTAGCGGGAGACCCAATGAGCAGTTCTTC.

The chain joins TRBV15 to TRBJ2-3, with D hard to call. Germline V gives CDR1 LNHNV, CDR2 YYDKDF (reference sequence). There are 17 residues in the CDR3. V was clipped by 0 bases and J by 0 bases, with 13 bases between them. The CDR3 DNA is TGTGCCACCAGCAGAGAATATGTGCGACTGAGCACAGATACGCAGTATTTT. As protein: CATSREYVRLSTDTQYF.